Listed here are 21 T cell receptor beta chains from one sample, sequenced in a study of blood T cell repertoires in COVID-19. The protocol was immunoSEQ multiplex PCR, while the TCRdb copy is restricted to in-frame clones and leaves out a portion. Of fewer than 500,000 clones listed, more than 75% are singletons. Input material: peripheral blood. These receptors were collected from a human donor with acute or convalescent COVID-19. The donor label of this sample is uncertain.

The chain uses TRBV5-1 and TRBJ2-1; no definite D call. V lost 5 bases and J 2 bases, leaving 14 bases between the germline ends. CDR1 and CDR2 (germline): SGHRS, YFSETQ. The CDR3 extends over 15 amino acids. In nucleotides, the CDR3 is TGCGCCAGCAGTCGGGTTGGAGAGACCTACAATGAGCAGTTCTTC. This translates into CASSRVGETYNEQFF.

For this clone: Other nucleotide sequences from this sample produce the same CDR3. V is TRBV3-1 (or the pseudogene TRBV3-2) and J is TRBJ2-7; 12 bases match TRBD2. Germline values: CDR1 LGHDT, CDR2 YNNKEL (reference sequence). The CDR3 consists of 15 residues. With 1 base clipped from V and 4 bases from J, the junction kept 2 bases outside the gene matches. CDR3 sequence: CASSQGLAGVYEQYF. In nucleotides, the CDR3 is TGTGCCAGCAGCCAAGGACTAGCGGGGGTTTACGAGCAGTACTTC.

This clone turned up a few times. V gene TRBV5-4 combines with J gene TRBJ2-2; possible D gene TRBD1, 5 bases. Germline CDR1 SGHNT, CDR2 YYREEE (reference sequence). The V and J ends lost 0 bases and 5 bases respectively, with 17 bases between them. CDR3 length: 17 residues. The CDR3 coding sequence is TGTGCCAGCAGCTTGGGGTTGGGGCAGGGAAGGACCGGGGAGCTGTTTTTT. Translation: CASSLGLGQGRTGELFF.

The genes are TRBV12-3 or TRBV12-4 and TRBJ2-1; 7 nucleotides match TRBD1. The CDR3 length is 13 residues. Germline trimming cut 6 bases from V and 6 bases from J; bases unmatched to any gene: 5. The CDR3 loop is CASRPTGPNEQFF. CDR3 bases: TGTGCCAGCAGGCCGACAGGGCCCAATGAGCAGTTCTTC.

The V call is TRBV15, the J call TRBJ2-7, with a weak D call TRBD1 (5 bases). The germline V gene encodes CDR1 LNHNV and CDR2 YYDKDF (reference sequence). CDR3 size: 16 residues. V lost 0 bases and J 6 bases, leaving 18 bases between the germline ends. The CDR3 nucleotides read TGTGCCACCAGCAGAGATTTGGCAGGGATGAGCTCCGAGCAGTACTTC. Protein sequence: CATSRDLAGMSSEQYF.

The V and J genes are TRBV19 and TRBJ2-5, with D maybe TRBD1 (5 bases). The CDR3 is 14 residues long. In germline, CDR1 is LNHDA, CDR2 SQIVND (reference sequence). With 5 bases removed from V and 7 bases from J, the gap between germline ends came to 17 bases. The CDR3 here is CASSPLLQDGTQYF. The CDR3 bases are TGTGCCAGTAGTCCTCTACTACAGGACGGGACCCAGTACTTC.

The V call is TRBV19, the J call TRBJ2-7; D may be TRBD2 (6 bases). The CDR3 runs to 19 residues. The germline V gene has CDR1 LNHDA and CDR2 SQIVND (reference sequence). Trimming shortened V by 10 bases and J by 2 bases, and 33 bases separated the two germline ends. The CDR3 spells CATSPGLSPAGRGTYEQYF. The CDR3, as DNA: TGTGCCACCTCCCCGGGCCTTAGCCCCGCGGGGCGTGGGACCTACGAGCAGTACTTC.

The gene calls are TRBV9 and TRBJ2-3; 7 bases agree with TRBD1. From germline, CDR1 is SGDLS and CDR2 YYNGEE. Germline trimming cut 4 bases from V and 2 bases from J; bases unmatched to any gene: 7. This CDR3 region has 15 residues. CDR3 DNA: TGTGCCAGCAGCTTGACAGGGTGGCACACAGATACGCAGTATTTT. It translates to CASSLTGWHTDTQYF.

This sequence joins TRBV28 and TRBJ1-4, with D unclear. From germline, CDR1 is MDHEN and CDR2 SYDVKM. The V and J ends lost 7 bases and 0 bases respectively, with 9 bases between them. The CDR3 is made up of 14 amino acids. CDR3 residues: CASTSPATNEKLFF. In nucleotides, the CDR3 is TGTGCCAGCACTTCTCCGGCAACTAATGAAAAACTGTTTTTT.

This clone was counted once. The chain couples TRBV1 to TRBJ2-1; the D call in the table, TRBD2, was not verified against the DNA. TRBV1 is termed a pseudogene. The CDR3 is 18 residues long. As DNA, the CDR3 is TGCACCAGCAGCCAAGATTTTCTTTTGAGGTGTTCCTACAATGAGCAGTTCTTC. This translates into CTSSQDFLLRCSYNEQFF.

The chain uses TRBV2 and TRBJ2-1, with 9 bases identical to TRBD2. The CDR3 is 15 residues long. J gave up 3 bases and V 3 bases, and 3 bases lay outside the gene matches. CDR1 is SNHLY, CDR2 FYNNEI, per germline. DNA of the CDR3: TGTGCCAGCAGTGATCTAGCGGGAAACTACAATGAGCAGTTCTTC. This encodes CASSDLAGNYNEQFF. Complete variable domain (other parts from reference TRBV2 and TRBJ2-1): EPEVTQTPSHQVTQMGQEVILRCVPISNHLYFYWYRQILGQKVEFLVSFYNNEISEKSEIFDDQFSVERPDGSNFTLKIRSTKLEDSAMYFCASSDLAGNYNEQFFGPGTRLTVL.

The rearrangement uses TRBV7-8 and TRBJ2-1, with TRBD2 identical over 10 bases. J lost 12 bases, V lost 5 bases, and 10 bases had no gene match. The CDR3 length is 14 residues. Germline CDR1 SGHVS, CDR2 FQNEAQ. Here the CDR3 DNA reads TGTGCCAGCAGCCCTAGATGGCTAGCGGGAGTGCAGTTCTTC. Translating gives CASSPRWLAGVQFF.

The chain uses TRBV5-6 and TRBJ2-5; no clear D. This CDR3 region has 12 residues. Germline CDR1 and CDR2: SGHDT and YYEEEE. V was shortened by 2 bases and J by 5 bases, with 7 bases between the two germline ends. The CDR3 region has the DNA TGTGCCAGCAGCTTTCCCCAGGAGACCCAGTACTTC. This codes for CASSFPQETQYF.

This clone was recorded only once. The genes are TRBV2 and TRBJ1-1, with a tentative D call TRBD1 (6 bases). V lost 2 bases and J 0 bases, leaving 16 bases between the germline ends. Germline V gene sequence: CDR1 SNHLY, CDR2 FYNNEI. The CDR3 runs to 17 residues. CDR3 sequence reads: CASSENRVGFVNTEAFF. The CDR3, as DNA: TGTGCCAGCAGTGAAAACAGGGTTGGTTTTGTGAACACTGAAGCTTTCTTT.

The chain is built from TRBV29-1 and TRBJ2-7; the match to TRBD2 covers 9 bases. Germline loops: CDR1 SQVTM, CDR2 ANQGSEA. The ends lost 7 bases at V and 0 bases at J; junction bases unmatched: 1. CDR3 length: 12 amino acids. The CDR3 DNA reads TGCAGCGCTAGCGGGAACTCCTACGAGCAGTACTTC. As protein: CSASGNSYEQYF.

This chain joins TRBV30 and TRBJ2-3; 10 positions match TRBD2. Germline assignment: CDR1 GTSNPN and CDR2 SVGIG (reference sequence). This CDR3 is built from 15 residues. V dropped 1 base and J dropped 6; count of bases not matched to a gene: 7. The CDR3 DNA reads TGTGCCTGGAGTGGGTCTAGCGGGAGATGGGATACGCAGTATTTT. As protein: CAWSGSSGRWDTQYF.

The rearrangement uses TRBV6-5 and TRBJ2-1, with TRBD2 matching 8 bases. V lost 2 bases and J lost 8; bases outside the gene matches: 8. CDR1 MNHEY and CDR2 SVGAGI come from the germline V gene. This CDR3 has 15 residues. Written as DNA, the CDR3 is TGTGCCAGCAGTTACCAACGGGGGGGAGGGGATGAGCAGTTCTTC. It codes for CASSYQRGGGDEQFF.

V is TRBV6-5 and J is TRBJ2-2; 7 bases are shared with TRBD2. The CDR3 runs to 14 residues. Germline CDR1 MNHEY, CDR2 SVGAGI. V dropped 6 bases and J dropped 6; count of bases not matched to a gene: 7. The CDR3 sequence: CASRAGPNAGELFF. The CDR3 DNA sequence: TGTGCCAGCAGAGCGGGGCCTAATGCCGGGGAGCTGTTTTTT.

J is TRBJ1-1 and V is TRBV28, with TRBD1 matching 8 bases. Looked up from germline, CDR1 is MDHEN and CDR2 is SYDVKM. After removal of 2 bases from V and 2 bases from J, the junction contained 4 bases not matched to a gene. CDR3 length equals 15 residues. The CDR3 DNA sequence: TGTGCCAGCAGTTTAGATGGGACAGGAAACACTGAAGCTTTCTTT. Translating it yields CASSLDGTGNTEAFF. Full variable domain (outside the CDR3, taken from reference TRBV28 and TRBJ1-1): DVKVTQSSRYLVKRTGEKVFLECVQDMDHENMFWYRQDPGLGLRLIYFSYDVKMKEKGDIPEGYSVSREKKERFSLILESASTNQTSMYLCASSLDGTGNTEAFFGQGTRLTVV.

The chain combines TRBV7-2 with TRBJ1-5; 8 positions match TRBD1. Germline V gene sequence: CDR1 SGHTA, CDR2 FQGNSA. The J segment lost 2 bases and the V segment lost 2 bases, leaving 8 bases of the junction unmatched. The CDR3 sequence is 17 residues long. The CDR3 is CASSLFGTTGGNQPQHF. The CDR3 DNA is TGTGCCAGCAGCTTATTCGGGACGACAGGGGGCAATCAGCCCCAGCATTTT.

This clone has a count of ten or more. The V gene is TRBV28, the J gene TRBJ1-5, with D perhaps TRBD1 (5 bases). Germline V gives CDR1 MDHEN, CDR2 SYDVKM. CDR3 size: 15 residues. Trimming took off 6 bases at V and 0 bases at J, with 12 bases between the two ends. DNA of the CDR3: TGTGCCAGCAGAAAGCAGGGTAATAGCAATCAGCCCCAGCATTTT. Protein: CASRKQGNSNQPQHF.